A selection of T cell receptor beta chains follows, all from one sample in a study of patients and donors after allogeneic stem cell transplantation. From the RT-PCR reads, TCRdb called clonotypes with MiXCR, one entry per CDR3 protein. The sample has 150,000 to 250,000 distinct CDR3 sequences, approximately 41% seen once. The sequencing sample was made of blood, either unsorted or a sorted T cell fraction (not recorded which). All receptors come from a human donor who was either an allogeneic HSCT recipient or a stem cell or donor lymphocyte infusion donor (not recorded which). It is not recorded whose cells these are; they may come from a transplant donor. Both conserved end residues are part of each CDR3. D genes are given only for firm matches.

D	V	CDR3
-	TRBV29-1	CSVFWARNTEAFF
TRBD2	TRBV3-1	CASSQEWGGRSLPSSYEQYF
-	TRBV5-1	CASSLEGIGGYHYEQYF
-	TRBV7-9	CASSEPLIQSIMNTEAFF
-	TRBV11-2	CASSLEGAGGYTF
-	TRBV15	CATSRINQGYDTEAFF
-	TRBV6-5	CASHHGGPEAFF
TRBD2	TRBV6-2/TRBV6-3	CASSSPGLAFGSSYNEQFF
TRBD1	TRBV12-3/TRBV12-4	CASRPLTGVGSPLHF
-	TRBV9	CASNSGNQPQHF
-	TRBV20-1	CSARNPLGSTEQFF
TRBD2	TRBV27	CASSWASGFSYNEQFF
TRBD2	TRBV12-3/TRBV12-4	CASSQLAGAIAPFF
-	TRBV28	CASSPINEGTYGYTF
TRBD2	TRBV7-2	CASSLDFGPSGRTQYF
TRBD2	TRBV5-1	CASSLVRTSDGDTQYF
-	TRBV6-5	CASSYSSPPLNTIYF
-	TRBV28	CASSLLGGPNTEAFF
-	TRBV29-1	CSVPPLTGFGTEAFF
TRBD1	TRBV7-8	CASSSSHRGEDQPQHF
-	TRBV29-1	CSVDRVGRDNEQFF
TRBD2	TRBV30	CALIGTGGPYEQYF
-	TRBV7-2	CASSFYLFGTGNEKLFF
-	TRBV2	CASSLQLGGEQFF
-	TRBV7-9	CASSLGDVEAFF
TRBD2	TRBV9	CASSVASGMFPFGQYF
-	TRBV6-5	CASSYISNSGELFF
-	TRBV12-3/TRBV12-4	CASSFLGLNTEAFF
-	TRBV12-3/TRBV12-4	CASSLTNSPLHF
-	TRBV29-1	CSVDGGYEQYF
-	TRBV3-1	CASSQLGEGGELAEAFF
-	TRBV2	CASRSGPLDGGYTF
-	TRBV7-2	CASRKTGRSSYNEQFF
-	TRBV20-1	CSAKSDELSGNTIYF
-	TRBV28	CASSIVLYEQYF
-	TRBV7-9	CASSPNPGTTNTGELFF
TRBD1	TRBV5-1	CASSLGDRAINEQFF